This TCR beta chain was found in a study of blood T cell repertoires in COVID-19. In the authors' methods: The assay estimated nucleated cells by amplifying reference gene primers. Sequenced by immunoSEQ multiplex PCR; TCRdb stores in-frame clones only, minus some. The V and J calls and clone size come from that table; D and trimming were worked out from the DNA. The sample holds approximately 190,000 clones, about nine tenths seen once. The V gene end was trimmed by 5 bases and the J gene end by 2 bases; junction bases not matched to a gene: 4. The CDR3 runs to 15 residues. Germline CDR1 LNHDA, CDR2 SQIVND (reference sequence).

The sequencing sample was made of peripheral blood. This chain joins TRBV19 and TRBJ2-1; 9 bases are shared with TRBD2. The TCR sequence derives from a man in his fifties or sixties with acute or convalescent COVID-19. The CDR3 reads CASSVGLATYNEQFF. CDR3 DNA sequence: TGTGCCAGTAGTGTAGGACTAGCGACCTACAATGAGCAGTTCTTC.